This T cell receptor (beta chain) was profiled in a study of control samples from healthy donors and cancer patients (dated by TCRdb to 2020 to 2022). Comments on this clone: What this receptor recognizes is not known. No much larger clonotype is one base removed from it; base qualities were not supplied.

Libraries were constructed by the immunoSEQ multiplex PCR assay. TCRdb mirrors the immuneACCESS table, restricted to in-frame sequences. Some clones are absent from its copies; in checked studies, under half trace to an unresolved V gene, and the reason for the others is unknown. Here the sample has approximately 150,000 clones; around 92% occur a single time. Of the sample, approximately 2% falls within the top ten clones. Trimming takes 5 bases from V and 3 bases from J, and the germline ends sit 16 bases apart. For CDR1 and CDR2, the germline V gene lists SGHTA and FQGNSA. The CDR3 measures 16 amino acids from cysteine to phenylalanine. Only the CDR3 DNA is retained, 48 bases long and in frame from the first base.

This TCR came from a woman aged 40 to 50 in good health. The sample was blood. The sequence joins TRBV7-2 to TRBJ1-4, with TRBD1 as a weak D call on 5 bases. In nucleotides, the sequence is TGTGCCAGCAGCGATTATCCGGGACGGGCTAATGAAAAACTGTTTTTT. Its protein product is CASSDYPGRANEKLFF.